This TCR beta chain emerged from a study of T cell responses to AZD1222 COVID-19 vaccine. Generated by immunoSEQ multiplex PCR, the TCRdb table keeps only in-frame clones and is missing some. The sample has roughly 100,000 clones; 80% to 95% are singletons. The CDR3 loop spans 14 amino acids. V was clipped by 6 bases and J by 2 bases, with 11 bases between them. Germline V gives CDR1 MNHEY, CDR2 SMNVEV (reference sequence). Sequenced material: peripheral blood, taken on day 0 of AZD1222 vaccination. This TCR was sampled from an adult in good health. The rearrangement links TRBV27 to TRBJ1-5; no clear D gene. The CDR3 sequence: CASRPDFGNQPQHF. The CDR3 nucleotides are TGTGCCAGCAGACCGGACTTCGGCAATCAGCCCCAGCATTTT.